The T cell receptor beta chain under discussion was sequenced for a study of blood T cell repertoires in COVID-19. Study information: T cells, B-cell-depleted T cells, or PBMCs supplied cDNA or gDNA.

Patients of the Seattle cohort, enrolled during active infection, were followed longitudinally. This clone has a handful of counts. The CDR3 runs to 14 residues. The V segment lost 3 bases and the J segment 6 bases; nucleotides outside the gene matches: 7. Germline-derived CDR1 and CDR2 are SGDLS and YYNGEE. Using immunoSEQ multiplex PCR, the repertoire was profiled, and TCRdb retains in-frame clones only, with some absent. The data contain some 180,000 clones, roughly 77% of them singletons. The sequenced sample consisted of peripheral blood. The sequence came from a woman aged 40 to 50 with COVID-19, enrolled during active disease. The V gene is TRBV9, the J gene TRBJ2-3; TRBD2 matches at 7 bases. The CDR3 loop reads CASSAQSRGDTQYF. CDR3 sequence (DNA): TGTGCCAGCAGCGCCCAGTCGCGGGGGGATACGCAGTATTTT.